What follows are 15 T cell receptor beta chains derived from one specimen sequenced in a study of T-cell memory formation after mild COVID-19. TCRdb re-derived calls from the 5' RACE reads in MiXCR, one entry per CDR3 protein. The table shows 400,000 to 450,000 distinct CDR3 sequences, with more than 15% occurring only once. Sequencing was performed on PBMCs or a T cell subset sorted from them (not recorded which). All receptors derive from a man younger than 30 who had mild COVID-19 (a few samples of this study predate the infection). Cell type and time point are not known.

This clonotype has a count of ten or more. The rearrangement links TRBV7-6 to TRBJ1-1, with 7 bases identical to TRBD1. J lost 4 bases, V lost 4 bases, and 9 bases had no gene match. The germline CDR1 and CDR2 sequences are SGHVS and FNYEAQ. This CDR3 is 15 amino acids long. The CDR3 DNA is TGTGCCAGCAGCTGGAAGACAGGGCCGGGCACTGAAGCTTTCTTT. Its translation is CASSWKTGPGTEAFF.

The chain joins TRBV6-6 to TRBJ1-1; weak D call: TRBD1 (6 bases). V dropped 0 bases and J dropped 4 bases, with 12 bases sitting between them. The CDR3 is made up of 15 amino acids. Per the germline V gene, CDR1 is MNHNY and CDR2 is SVGAGI (reference sequence). In nucleotides, the CDR3 is TGTGCCAGCAGTTACTCGGACAGTGCGGGCACTGAAGCTTTCTTT. It codes for CASSYSDSAGTEAFF.

This clonotype was seen a few times. This chain links TRBV4-1 with TRBJ2-5, with D unclear. Germline V CDR1 and CDR2: MGHRA, YSYEKL. The CDR3 loop spans 14 amino acids. Trimming cost V 3 bases and J 3 bases, with 11 bases left between them. CDR3: CASSQAAGEETQYF. The CDR3 DNA sequence: TGCGCCAGCAGCCAGGCCGCCGGAGAAGAGACCCAGTACTTC.

This clonotype was recorded a few times. The chain carries TRBV7-9 and TRBJ2-5; 10 nucleotides agree with TRBD2. This CDR3 spans 17 amino acids. The V gene's germline CDR1 is SEHNR and CDR2 FQNEAQ (reference sequence). V was pared by 1 base and J by 3 bases, with 8 bases of the junction left unmatched. Written as DNA, the CDR3 is TGTGCCAGCAGCTTAGTCGGTGTCGGACTAGCGGAAGAGACCCAGTACTTC. It codes for CASSLVGVGLAEETQYF.

This chain connects TRBV7-6 to TRBJ1-2; 7 bases line up with TRBD1. Per germline, CDR1 SGHVS and CDR2 FNYEAQ. V was pared by 5 bases and J by 7 bases, with 10 bases of the junction left unmatched. This CDR3 is 14 amino acids long. The CDR3 DNA is TGTGCCAGCAGCCCACAGACAGGGAGCCTTGGCTACACCTTC. Residues: CASSPQTGSLGYTF.

The rearrangement links TRBV5-1 to TRBJ1-1; 7 nucleotides agree with TRBD1. CDR3 length: 16 residues. Germline assignment: CDR1 SGHRS and CDR2 YFSETQ. V gave up 0 bases and J gave up 6 bases; unmatched junction bases: 11. CDR3 nucleotides: TGCGCCAGCAGCTTGGCCCTGACAGGGTGGGGGGCTGAAGCTTTCTTT. Translating gives CASSLALTGWGAEAFF.

The rearrangement joins TRBV6-5 to TRBJ2-5, with D possibly being TRBD1 (6 bases). V dropped 4 bases and J dropped 2 bases, with 11 bases sitting between them. CDR3 length: 14 residues. Germline values: CDR1 MNHEY, CDR2 SVGAGI. CDR3 DNA: TGTGCCAGCAGTTTTGCAGGGGAACAAGAGACCCAGTACTTC. Translating gives CASSFAGEQETQYF.

The V and J genes are TRBV12-3 or TRBV12-4 and TRBJ2-3, with D possibly TRBD1 on 5 matching bases. Trimming took 6 bases from V and 1 from J, leaving 11 bases between them. The CDR3 is 14 amino acids. This CDR3 is CASRSGLGTDTQYF. CDR3 bases: TGTGCCAGCAGATCAGGGCTGGGCACAGATACGCAGTATTTT.

In this sample, this clonotype turned up many times. This may be a read error: a much more frequent sequence differs by one nucleotide. The rearrangement joins TRBV7-6 to TRBJ2-7; weak D call: TRBD1 (5 bases). This CDR3 region has 13 residues. The V and J ends lost 4 bases and 6 bases respectively, with 13 bases between them. CDR1 is SGHVS and CDR2 is FNYEAQ in the germline V gene. CDR3 amino acids: CASSSTPQGEQYF. DNA for the CDR3: TGTGCCAGCAGCTCAACCCCCCAGGGCGAGCAGTACTTC.

This clonotype was counted only a few times. The J gene is TRBJ2-3, the V gene TRBV3-1, with D perhaps matching TRBD2 (6 bases). CDR3 size: 17 residues. The V gene lost 1 base and the J gene lost 2 bases, with 16 bases spanning the gap. Germline loops: CDR1 LGHDT, CDR2 YNNKEL (reference sequence). CDR3 protein: CASSQGGGVDFTDTQYF. The DNA for the CDR3 is TGTGCCAGCAGCCAAGGAGGCGGGGTCGACTTCACAGATACGCAGTATTTT.

The chain carries TRBV18 and TRBJ2-3; 7 nucleotides align to TRBD1. CDR3 length: 15 residues. V trimming: 9 bases; J trimming: 2 bases; junction bases outside the gene matches: 11. Germline-derived CDR1 and CDR2 are KGHSH and LQKENI. The CDR3 DNA follows: TGTGCCAGATCCCGAAGGGACAGCTACACAGATACGCAGTATTTT. This gives the protein CARSRRDSYTDTQYF.

This clonotype was counted a single time. V is TRBV10-3 and J is TRBJ1-1, with 8 bases matching TRBD1. The ends lost 4 bases at V and 4 bases at J; junction bases unmatched: 8. The CDR3 is 15 amino acids. Germline V lookup: CDR1 ENHRY, CDR2 SYGVKD. CDR3 coding DNA: TGTGCCATCAGTGGTGCGACAGGGGCGGGCACTGAAGCTTTCTTT. It encodes CAISGATGAGTEAFF.

This clonotype appeared a few times. The J gene is TRBJ2-1, the V gene TRBV29-1, with TRBD2 identical over 9 bases. V dropped 2 bases and J dropped 9; count of bases not matched to a gene: 11. Germline CDR1 is SQVTM and CDR2 is ANQGSEA. The CDR3 is 15 residues long. The CDR3 coding sequence is TGCAGCGTTGAACGAATTCCAGCGGGGGGTGCTGAGCAGTTCTTC. Protein: CSVERIPAGGAEQFF.

The table lists this clonotype with a few counts. DNA of the CDR3: TGTGCCACCAGTGCGGGAGAGACCCAGTACTTC. This encodes CATSAGETQYF. This rearrangement joins TRBV24-1 to TRBJ2-5; no reliable D call. Germline CDR1 and CDR2: KGHDR and SFDVKD. The CDR3 has 11 amino acids. Trimming removed 5 bases from V and 4 bases from J, with 4 bases in between.

The V gene is TRBV6-2 or TRBV6-3, the J gene TRBJ2-3; D not resolved. The CDR3 sequence is 15 residues long. In germline, CDR1 is MNHEY, CDR2 SVGEGT. The V end lost 5 bases, the J end lost 5 bases, and 17 bases lay between the germline ends. Written as DNA, the CDR3 is TGTGCCAGCAGTCTCCTAGGAGCAGGAGTAGATACGCAGTATTTT. It encodes CASSLLGAGVDTQYF.